This T cell receptor beta chain is from a study of tumor-infiltrating lymphocytes in oesophageal squamous cell carcinoma (dated by TCRdb to the mid-2010s). The table lists this clonotype with many counts. Its antigen is not yet known. The sample holds no much larger clone one base away, and base qualities are not on file. The method behind the library was PCR. Instrument used: Illumina HiSeq 2000. The public reads were reanalyzed by TCRdb: fastp trimming at Q25, MiXCR alignment, in-frame beta chains only. One record per CDR3 amino acid sequence lists the most common genes and DNA. This sample is represented by 20,000 or so distinct CDR3 sequences; roughly 40% of them were singletons. 15% to 20% of the sample is in the top ten clones. The sample comprised normal esophageal tissue next to the tumor. The sequence was obtained from a female donor with esophageal squamous cell carcinoma.

The CDR3 has the sequence CASNRQRQPQHF. DNA sequence: TGTGCCAGCAACCGACAAAGGCAGCCCCAGCATTTT. The chain was built from TRBV6-2 or TRBV6-3 and TRBJ1-5, with no reliable assignment of the D segment. Trimming removed 7 bases from V and 7 bases from J, leaving 11 bases between the germline ends. From the germline V gene, CDR1 is MNHEY and CDR2 is SVGEGT. The CDR3 has 12 amino acids, counting the end cysteine and phenylalanine. Just CDR3 DNA is preserved here, 36 bases in frame from base 1.